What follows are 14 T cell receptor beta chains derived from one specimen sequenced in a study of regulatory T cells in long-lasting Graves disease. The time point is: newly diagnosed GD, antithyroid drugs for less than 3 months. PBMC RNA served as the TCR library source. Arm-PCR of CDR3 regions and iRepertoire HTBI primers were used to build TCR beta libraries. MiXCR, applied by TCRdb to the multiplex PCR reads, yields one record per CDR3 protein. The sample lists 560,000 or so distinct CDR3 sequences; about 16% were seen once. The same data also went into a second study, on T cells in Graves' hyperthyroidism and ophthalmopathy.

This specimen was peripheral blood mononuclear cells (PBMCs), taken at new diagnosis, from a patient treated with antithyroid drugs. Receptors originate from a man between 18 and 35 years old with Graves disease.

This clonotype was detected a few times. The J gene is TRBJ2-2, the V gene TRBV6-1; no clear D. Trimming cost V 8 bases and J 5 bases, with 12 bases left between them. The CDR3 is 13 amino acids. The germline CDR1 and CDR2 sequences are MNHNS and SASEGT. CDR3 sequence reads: CASSAGWTGELFF. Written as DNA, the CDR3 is TGTGCCAGCTCGGCTGGGTGGACCGGGGAGCTGTTTTTT.

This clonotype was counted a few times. Here the CDR3 DNA reads TGTGCCAGCAGCTTCGGGGAGGGGTCTGAAGCTTTCTTT. Translation: CASSFGEGSEAFF. The chain employs TRBV7-3 and TRBJ1-1; a weak D match, TRBD1 (5 bases). V lost 3 bases to trimming and J lost 6 bases, with 11 bases between them. This CDR3 has 13 residues. Germline CDR1 reads SGHTA; CDR2 reads FQGTGA.

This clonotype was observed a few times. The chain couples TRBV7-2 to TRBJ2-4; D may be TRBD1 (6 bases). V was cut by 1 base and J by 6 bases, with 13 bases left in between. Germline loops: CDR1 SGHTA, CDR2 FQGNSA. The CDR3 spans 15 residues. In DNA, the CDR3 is TGTGCCAGCAGCTTAGTGGACTTAGGGGGAAACATTCAGTACTTC. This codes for CASSLVDLGGNIQYF.

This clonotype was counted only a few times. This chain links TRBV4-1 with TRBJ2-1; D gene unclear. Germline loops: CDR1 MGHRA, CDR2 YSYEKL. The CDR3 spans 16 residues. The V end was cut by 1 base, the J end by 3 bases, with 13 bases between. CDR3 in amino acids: CASSQANLVSYNEQFF. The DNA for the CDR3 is TGCGCCAGCAGCCAAGCTAACCTGGTAAGCTACAATGAGCAGTTCTTC.

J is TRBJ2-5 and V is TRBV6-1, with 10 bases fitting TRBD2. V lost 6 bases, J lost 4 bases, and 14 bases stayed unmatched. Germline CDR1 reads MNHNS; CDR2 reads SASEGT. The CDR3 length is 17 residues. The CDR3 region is CASSPEASGRSGETQYF. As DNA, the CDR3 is TGTGCCAGCAGCCCCGAGGCTAGCGGGAGATCCGGAGAGACCCAGTACTTC.

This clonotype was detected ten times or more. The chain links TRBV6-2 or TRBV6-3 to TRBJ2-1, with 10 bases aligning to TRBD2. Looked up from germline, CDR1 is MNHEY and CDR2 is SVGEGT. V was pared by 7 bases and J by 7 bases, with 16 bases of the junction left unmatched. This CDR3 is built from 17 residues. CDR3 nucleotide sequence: TGTGCCAGCACCTCAGAGGGGCGGGCTAGCGGGAGAAATGAGCAGTTCTTC. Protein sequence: CASTSEGRASGRNEQFF.

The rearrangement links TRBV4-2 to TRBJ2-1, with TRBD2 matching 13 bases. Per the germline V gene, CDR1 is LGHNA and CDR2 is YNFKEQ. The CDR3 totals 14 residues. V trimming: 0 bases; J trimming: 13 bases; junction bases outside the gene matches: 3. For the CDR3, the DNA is TGTGCCAGCAGCCAAGAGGGACTAGCGGGACCACAGTTCTTC. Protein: CASSQEGLAGPQFF.

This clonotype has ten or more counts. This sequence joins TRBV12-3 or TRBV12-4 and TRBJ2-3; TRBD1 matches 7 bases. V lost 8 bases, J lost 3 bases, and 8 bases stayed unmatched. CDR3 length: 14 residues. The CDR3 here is CASARQGLTDTQYF. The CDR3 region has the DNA TGTGCCAGCGCGAGACAGGGATTAACAGATACGCAGTATTTT.

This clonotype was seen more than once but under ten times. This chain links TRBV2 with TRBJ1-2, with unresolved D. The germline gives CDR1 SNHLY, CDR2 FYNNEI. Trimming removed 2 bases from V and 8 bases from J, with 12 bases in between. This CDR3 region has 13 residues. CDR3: CASSESAGLGYTF. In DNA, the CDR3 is TGTGCCAGCAGTGAATCGGCAGGTTTGGGCTACACCTTC. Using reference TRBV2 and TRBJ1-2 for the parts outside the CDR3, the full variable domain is EPEVTQTPSHQVTQMGQEVILRCVPISNHLYFYWYRQILGQKVEFLVSFYNNEISEKSEIFDDQFSVERPDGSNFTLKIRSTKLEDSAMYFCASSESAGLGYTFGSGTRLTVV.

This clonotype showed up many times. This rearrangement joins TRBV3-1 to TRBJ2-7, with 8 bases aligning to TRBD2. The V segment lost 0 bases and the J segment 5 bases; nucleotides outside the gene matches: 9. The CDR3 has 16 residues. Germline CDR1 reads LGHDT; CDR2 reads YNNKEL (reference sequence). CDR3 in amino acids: CASSQDRAGEFHEQYF. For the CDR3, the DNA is TGTGCCAGCAGCCAAGATCGAGCGGGAGAGTTCCACGAGCAGTACTTC.

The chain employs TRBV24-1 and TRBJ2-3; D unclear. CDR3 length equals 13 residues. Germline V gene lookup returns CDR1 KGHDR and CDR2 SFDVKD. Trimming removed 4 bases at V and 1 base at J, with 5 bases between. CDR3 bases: TGTGCCACCAGTGAGGCTCGCACAGATACGCAGTATTTT. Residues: CATSEARTDTQYF.

The CDR3 loop is CASSVEGLSSYEQYF. The CDR3 nucleotides read TGTGCCAGCAGTGTGGAGGGTCTATCCTCCTACGAGCAGTACTTC. V is TRBV6-2 or TRBV6-3 and J is TRBJ2-7; D perhaps matches TRBD2 (6 bases). V gave up 5 bases and J gave up 0 bases, with 14 bases separating them. The CDR3 covers 15 residues. Germline CDR1 reads MNHEY; CDR2 reads SVGEGT.

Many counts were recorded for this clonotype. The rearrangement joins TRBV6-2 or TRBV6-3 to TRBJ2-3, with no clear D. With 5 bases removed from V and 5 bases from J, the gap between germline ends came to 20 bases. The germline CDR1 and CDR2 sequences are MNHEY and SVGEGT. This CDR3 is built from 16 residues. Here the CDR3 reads CASSASGSILGDTQYF. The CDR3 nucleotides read TGTGCCAGCAGTGCCTCCGGGTCCATTCTCGGAGATACGCAGTATTTT.

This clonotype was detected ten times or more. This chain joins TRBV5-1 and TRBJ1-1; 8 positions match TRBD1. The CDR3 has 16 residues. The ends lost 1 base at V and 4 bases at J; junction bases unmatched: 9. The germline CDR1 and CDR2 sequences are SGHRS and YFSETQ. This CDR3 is CASSLLTGDQGTEAFF. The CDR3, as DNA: TGCGCCAGCAGCTTGCTGACAGGGGACCAGGGCACTGAAGCTTTCTTT.